This record looks at one TCR beta chain sequence and its context. This clonotype was detected many times. Its antigen has not been determined. Per-base quality was not reported, and no clone a single base away is much larger than it. The library was built by means of 5' RACE. The sequencing machine was a NextSeq 500. To correct for sequencing error and PCR bias, the TCR library protocol tagged individual cDNA molecules with unique molecular identifiers. TCR alpha and beta chains were both sequenced, and the abundances of alpha and beta sequences in each sample were closely correlated with each other. As for the original processing: Decombinator V4 was used to perform V gene, J gene and CDR3 annotation of TCR sequences. TCRs were defined as expanded if a significant change between any two time points was detected under a Poisson model with p below 0.0001. TCR abundances were normalised to the total number of TCRs sequenced per sample and expressed as counts per million. MAIT TCRs were defined by TRAV1-2 paired with TRAJ12, TRAJ20 or TRAJ33, and iNKT TCRs by TRAV10 paired with TRAJ18. VDJdb, accessed 1 November 2021, was searched for CMV, EBV and SARS-CoV-2 annotated TCRs, with TCRs annotated for multiple antigens excluded. The public reads were run again by TCRdb, first through fastp at Q25 and then through MiXCR, and only productive beta chains were kept. Each entry merges the rows of one CDR3 protein and shows their most common DNA and genes. V and J calls and clone size were set by TCRdb, not the authors. The sample table records tens of thousands of distinct CDR3 sequences; about 9.4% of these occur just once. The ten biggest clones cover roughly 4.8% of the sample.

The germline ends are 7 bases apart after V is trimmed by 0 bases and J by 2 bases. The germline V gene specifies SGHRS as CDR1 and YFSETQ as CDR2. The CDR3 runs 14 residues from the cysteine to the phenylalanine. This entry keeps only the CDR3 DNA: 42 bases, framed from base 1. This entry comes from a study of early T cells in non-severe SARS-CoV-2 infection (dated by TCRdb to the early 2020s). Study-wide context: Because TCR sequencing relied on bulk RNA taken from unsorted whole blood, pairing of alpha and beta chains was not possible. Broad study findings and their caveats: VDJdb matching was skewed toward anti-spike CD8 responses and likely underestimated virus-specific expansions, missing private and CD4 specificities.

Set within a cohort of healthcare workers in London, UK, this nested case-control study involved weekly PCR testing of nasopharyngeal swabs along with blood sampling. Healthcare workers were enrolled in the week of the UK lockdown, from 23 to 31 March 2020, and were followed every week for up to roughly 15 weeks. The clonotype comes from an adult who was a healthcare worker with PCR-confirmed SARS-CoV-2 infection or an uninfected control (not recorded which). The V gene is TRBV5-1 and the J gene is TRBJ2-3; the D gene is not confidently resolved. Sequencing was carried out using whole blood. Here is the DNA: TGCGCCAGCAGCTTGGGAGAGATCACAGATACGCAGTATTTT. This encodes CASSLGEITDTQYF.